This T cell receptor beta chain was obtained from a study of cytomegalovirus exposure and HLA in healthy donors. Findings of the study overall: Judged likely to be a sequencing artifact was a cluster of highly shared sequence variants. Most TCR sequences were uncommon, yet certain public TCRs appeared in many donors. Among the CMV-associated chains, a few were confirmed in vitro as specific for CMV antigens. Researchers counted 164 TCR beta chains as cytomegalovirus-associated.

Germline-derived CDR1 and CDR2 are SGHRS and YFSETQ. The CDR3 totals 16 residues. The V end lost 1 base, the J end lost 0 bases, and 10 bases lay between the germline ends. The PCR employed 60 Vbeta primers together with 13 Jbeta primers. Here immunoSEQ multiplex PCR was the method, and the copy in TCRdb shows in-frame clones only, minus some. The table has more than 200,000 clones, more than 75% seen once. With respect to this clone: Its antigen is still unknown. Other DNA variants within this sample encode the same CDR3.

This TCR derives from a human donor in good health. Sequenced input: PBMCs. This chain joins TRBV5-1 and TRBJ2-2; D uncertain. This CDR3 reads CASSLYGTANTGELFF. CDR3 DNA sequence: TGCGCCAGCAGCTTGTACGGTACTGCGAACACCGGGGAGCTGTTTTTT.